The 20 T cell receptor beta chains given below trace back to one sample, sequenced in a study of T cells in Graves' hyperthyroidism and ophthalmopathy. There were TCR beta CDR3 regions amplified from RNA transcripts. RT-PCR in the first round (using the HTBI primer set) targeted the TCR CDR3. In TCRdb, the multiplex PCR reads were re-called with MiXCR into one record per CDR3 protein. The sample shows 200,000 to 250,000 distinct CDR3 sequences, roughly 22% of them seen only once. Sequencing was performed on blood. These receptors originate from a woman in her forties with Graves' ophthalmopathy.

This clonotype has ten or more counts. J is TRBJ2-2 and V is TRBV14, with unresolved D. This CDR3 is built from 16 residues. The V end lost 1 base, the J end lost 7 bases, and 16 bases lay between the germline ends. From germline, CDR1 is SGHDN and CDR2 FVKESK. The CDR3 reads CASSQVSPSLGGELFF. The CDR3 nucleotides are TGTGCCAGCAGCCAAGTATCTCCAAGCTTGGGCGGGGAGCTGTTTTTT.

This clonotype was counted ten times or more. The rearrangement links TRBV2 to TRBJ1-2, with D possibly TRBD1 on 6 matching bases. The germline V gene encodes CDR1 SNHLY and CDR2 FYNNEI. Trimming shortened V by 5 bases and J by 3 bases, and 10 bases separated the two germline ends. The CDR3 is made up of 13 amino acids. The DNA for the CDR3 is TGTGCCAGCAGTCGCGGACAGCACTATGGCTACACCTTC. Translation: CASSRGQHYGYTF.

This clonotype was detected many times. The chain uses TRBV9 and TRBJ1-6; D possibly corresponds to TRBD1 (5 bases). Germline CDR1 reads SGDLS; CDR2 reads YYNGEE. Deletions cut 0 bases from V and 10 bases from J, with 8 bases between. The CDR3 has 13 amino acids. The chain's CDR3 is CASSVGEGSPLHF. The CDR3 DNA reads TGTGCCAGCAGCGTAGGGGAGGGGTCACCCCTCCACTTT.

This clonotype was detected ten times or more. A junction boundary mismatches the germline segment, possibly from a read error. This rearrangement joins TRBV30 to TRBJ1-5; 7 positions agree with TRBD1. Germline V gives CDR1 GTSNPN, CDR2 SVGIG (reference sequence). CDR3 length: 13 amino acids. In nucleotides, the CDR3 is TGTGCCTGTAGACAGGGAAGCAGTCAGCCCCAGCATTTT. This encodes CACRQGSSQPQHF. Full variable domain (missing parts from reference TRBV30 and TRBJ1-5): SQTIHQWPATLVQPVGSPLSLECTVEGTSNPNLYWYRQAAGRGLQLLFYSVGIGQISSEVPQNLSASRPQDRQFILSSKKLLLSDSGFYLCACRQGSSQPQHFGDGTRLSIL.

This clonotype was picked up many times. The V gene is TRBV28, the J gene TRBJ1-2, with D possibly matching TRBD1 (5 bases). V dropped 2 bases and J dropped 8 bases, with 24 bases sitting between them. The germline V gene has CDR1 MDHEN and CDR2 SYDVKM. The CDR3 runs 17 residues. CDR3 nucleotides: TGTGCCAGCAGTTTAACCCCCTCGTGGGACCTTCGGAGAGGCTACACCTTC. Amino acid sequence: CASSLTPSWDLRRGYTF.

There are many counts of this clonotype. The chain uses TRBV6-2 or TRBV6-3 and TRBJ1-1, with 12 bases aligning to TRBD1. CDR1 is MNHEY, CDR2 SVGEGT, per germline. The CDR3 contains 15 residues. V shed 5 bases, J shed 4 bases, and the junction held 5 bases outside the gene matches. The CDR3: CASSTGTGGVTEAFF. CDR3 DNA: TGTGCCAGCAGTACGGGGACAGGGGGCGTCACTGAAGCTTTCTTT.

The rearrangement joins TRBV12-3 or TRBV12-4 to TRBJ1-3; 9 positions match TRBD1. J lost 4 bases, V lost 5 bases, and 6 bases had no gene match. CDR3 length equals 15 residues. CDR3 residues: CASSIQGAVGNTIYF. CDR3 in DNA: TGTGCCAGCAGTATACAGGGGGCGGTCGGAAACACCATATATTTT.

This clonotype came up many times. This chain uses TRBV20-1 with TRBJ1-1, with D perhaps matching TRBD1 (6 bases). Trimming stripped 7 bases from V and 1 base from J, with 13 bases between. CDR3 length equals 13 residues. Germline loops: CDR1 DFQATT, CDR2 SNEGSKA (reference sequence). CDR3 nucleotides: TGCAGTGAGATGGGACACGCGAACACTGAAGCTTTCTTT. The encoded protein is CSEMGHANTEAFF.

V gene TRBV28 combines with J gene TRBJ2-7, with D possibly called TRBD1 or TRBD2 (5 bases each). Trimming removed 3 bases from V and 4 bases from J, with 22 bases in between. The CDR3 is 17 residues long. Germline V lookup: CDR1 MDHEN, CDR2 SYDVKM. The CDR3 sequence is CASSLLLRTPGGYEQYF. The CDR3 DNA follows: TGTGCCAGCAGTTTGCTTCTCCGAACACCTGGGGGTTACGAGCAGTACTTC.

There are many counts of this clonotype. V and J are TRBV6-5 and TRBJ1-1; possibly TRBD1 for D (5 bases). Germline values: CDR1 MNHEY, CDR2 SVGAGI. The CDR3 length is 15 residues. Trimming took off 7 bases at V and 3 bases at J, with 18 bases between the two ends. The CDR3 DNA follows: TGTGCCAGCACCCCAATCGAAGGGGCCTACACTGAAGCTTTCTTT. Amino acid sequence: CASTPIEGAYTEAFF.

At least ten counts were recorded for this clonotype. The V and J genes are TRBV11-3 and TRBJ2-2; TRBD1 matches 11 bases. Germline loops: CDR1 SGHNT, CDR2 YENEEA. V shed 5 bases and J 6 bases; nucleotides not matched to a gene: 5. This CDR3 region has 15 residues. DNA of the CDR3: TGTGCCAGCAGCCCGGACAGGGGGCGTTCCGGGGAGCTGTTTTTT. Protein product: CASSPDRGRSGELFF.

In its sample, this clonotype was seen many times. This CDR3 is CSASTGGNQPQHF. The CDR3 DNA reads as TGCAGTGCTAGTACCGGGGGCAATCAGCCCCAGCATTTT. This chain uses TRBV20-1 with TRBJ1-5; D unclear. The germline V and J ends were trimmed by 3 bases and 2 bases, with 8 bases remaining between them. The CDR3 has 13 residues. Germline CDR1 reads DFQATT; CDR2 reads SNEGSKA (reference sequence).

The chain carries TRBV5-1 and TRBJ1-1, with a weak D call TRBD1 (5 bases). Trimming left V 1 base short and J 3 bases short, with 13 bases between. This CDR3 is 15 amino acids long. Per germline, CDR1 SGHRS and CDR2 YFSETQ. In DNA form, the CDR3 reads TGCGCCAGCAGCTTGCAAACAGGTGGGGACACTGAAGCTTTCTTT. Residues: CASSLQTGGDTEAFF.

This clonotype was found many times. This sequence joins TRBV28 and TRBJ2-7, with 7 bases that match TRBD2. The CDR3 covers 16 residues. Germline V gene sequence: CDR1 MDHEN, CDR2 SYDVKM. V lost 5 bases and J lost 0; bases outside the gene matches: 10. The CDR3 sequence is CASSLPLASSSYEQYF. In DNA, the CDR3 is TGTGCCAGCAGTCTCCCACTAGCGTCAAGCTCCTACGAGCAGTACTTC.

This clonotype was observed at least ten times. The V and J genes are TRBV10-3 and TRBJ2-5; D remains ambiguous. The V gene's germline CDR1 is ENHRY and CDR2 SYGVKD. The V gene lost 4 bases and the J gene lost 1 base, with 7 bases spanning the gap. CDR3 length: 13 amino acids. CDR3 nucleotides: TGTGCCATCAGTGGTTCGGCCCAAGAGACCCAGTACTTC. Protein product: CAISGSAQETQYF.

Many counts were recorded for this clonotype. This chain connects TRBV5-1 to TRBJ2-7; perhaps TRBD2 as D (6 bases). The V gene lost 0 bases and the J gene lost 0 bases, with 13 bases spanning the gap. The germline CDR1 and CDR2 sequences are SGHRS and YFSETQ. This CDR3 is built from 16 residues. The CDR3 protein is CASSLEGYGSSYEQYF. The CDR3 DNA sequence: TGCGCCAGCAGCTTGGAAGGGTACGGGAGCTCCTACGAGCAGTACTTC.

This clonotype has at least ten counts. As DNA, the CDR3 is TGCGCCAGCAGCCAAGAATCTAGCGACACCGGGGAGCTGTTTTTT. Its protein is CASSQESSDTGELFF. The chain recombines TRBV4-1 with TRBJ2-2; weak D call: TRBD2 (6 bases). Trimming took off 0 bases at V and 3 bases at J, with 8 bases between the two ends. Germline values: CDR1 MGHRA, CDR2 YSYEKL. There are 15 residues in the CDR3.

In this sample, this clonotype turned up a few times. The gene calls are TRBV9 and TRBJ2-1; 7 bases agree with TRBD2. Germline V gene data show CDR1 as SGDLS and CDR2 as YYNGEE. This CDR3 is 15 amino acids long. J gave up 1 base and V 6 bases, and 7 bases lay outside the gene matches. The CDR3 is CASTPTSFSYNEQFF. Here the CDR3 DNA reads TGTGCCAGCACTCCGACTAGCTTTTCCTACAATGAGCAGTTCTTC.

The rearrangement joins TRBV29-1 to TRBJ2-5; TRBD1 matches at 7 bases. Trimming at V came to 6 bases and at J to 10 bases, leaving 8 bases not matched to a gene. The CDR3 runs to 11 residues. The germline V gene encodes CDR1 SQVTM and CDR2 ANQGSEA. The CDR3 region has the DNA TGCAGCGTAAACGACAGGGTAAACCAGTACTTC. Translated: CSVNDRVNQYF.

This clonotype has a single count. The chain combines TRBV28 with TRBJ1-1; unclear D gene. CDR1 and CDR2 (germline): MDHEN, SYDVKM. The CDR3 is made up of 13 amino acids. The V gene lost 4 bases and the J gene lost 5 bases, with 11 bases spanning the gap. The CDR3 loop reads CASSSGYRTEAFF. The CDR3 nucleotides are TGTGCCAGCAGTTCGGGGTATCGAACTGAAGCTTTCTTT. Looking up the rest from reference TRBV28 and TRBJ1-1 gives the full variable domain: DVKVTQSSRYLVKRTGEKVFLECVQDMDHENMFWYRQDPGLGLRLIYFSYDVKMKEKGDIPEGYSVSREKKERFSLILESASTNQTSMYLCASSSGYRTEAFFGQGTRLTVV.